The entry that follows covers one T cell receptor (beta chain) sequence. This entry belongs to a study of blood T cell repertoires in COVID-19. Overall study context: Spain, Italy and the United States supplied samples that represented acute and convalescent COVID-19. Sources were T cells, B-cell-depleted T cells, or PBMCs; the material itself was cDNA or gDNA.

V lost 7 bases and J 2 bases, leaving 11 bases between the germline ends. The CDR3 covers 13 residues. Germline-derived CDR1 and CDR2 are SGHRS and YFSETQ. As originally analysed: Reference gene primer amplification in the assay estimated nucleated cell counts. TCRdb's table, derived via immunoSEQ multiplex PCR, lists solely in-frame clones and lacks some. That table furnishes V, J and clone size, whereas the DNA furnished D and trimming. This sample has 150,000 to 200,000 clones, with 82% found just once. Sequencing was carried out using peripheral blood. This clonotype was obtained from a human donor with acute or convalescent COVID-19. The donor label of this sample is uncertain. V gene TRBV5-1 combines with J gene TRBJ2-3; no clear D. The chain's CDR3 is CASVEPPTDTQYF. For the CDR3, the DNA is TGCGCCAGCGTAGAGCCCCCCACAGATACGCAGTATTTT. Variable domain in full (rest from reference TRBV5-1 and TRBJ2-3): KAGVTQTPRYLIKTRGQQVTLSCSPISGHRSVSWYQQTPGQGLQFLFEYFSETQRNKGNFPGRFSGRQFSNSRSEMNVSTLELGDSALYLCASVEPPTDTQYFGPGTRLTVL.